The 32 T cell receptor beta chains below were found in one sample sequenced in a study of Graves' ophthalmopathy and Graves' hyperthyroidism. The study amplified TCR beta CDR3 regions using RNA transcripts. A first-round RT-PCR used HTBI primers, followed by a second-round multiplex PCR. MiXCR was run by TCRdb on the multiplex PCR reads, yielding one entry per CDR3 protein. The sample has some 370,000 distinct CDR3 sequences, about a sixth seen once. The specimen sequenced was peripheral blood. These receptors all come from an adult woman with stable Graves' hyperthyroidism.

This clonotype was detected ten times or more. This chain uses TRBV29-1 with TRBJ2-7; weak D call: TRBD2 (6 bases). This CDR3 is built from 13 residues. CDR1 and CDR2 from the germline V gene are SQVTM and ANQGSEA. Trimming removed 4 bases from V and 0 bases from J, with 10 bases in between. This CDR3 is CSVGGRSSYEQYF. Here the CDR3 DNA reads TGCAGCGTTGGGGGGAGGAGCTCCTACGAGCAGTACTTC.

Concerning this clonotype: The CDR3 ends on some other residue instead of the conserved phenylalanine or tryptophan, so this is likely a read error. The DNA of the CDR3 is TGTGCCAGCAGTAGCGGGAGGACCTACGAGCAGTACTAC. Its translation: CASSSGRTYEQYY. The chain employs TRBV27 and TRBJ2-7, with TRBD2 matching 9 bases. V dropped 5 bases and J dropped 2; count of bases not matched to a gene: 1. Germline lookup yields CDR1 MNHEY and CDR2 SMNVEV (reference sequence). This CDR3 contains 13 residues.

This clonotype was seen more than once but under ten times. The V gene is TRBV18, the J gene TRBJ2-7, with TRBD1 matching 9 bases. The CDR3 sequence is 14 residues long. Trimming took 5 bases from V and 5 from J; bases not matched to a gene: 7. In germline, CDR1 is KGHSH, CDR2 LQKENI. CDR3 nucleotide sequence: TGTGCCAGCTCAGGACAGGGGCTTGGGAACGAGCAGTACTTC. Protein product: CASSGQGLGNEQYF.

On this clonotype: Possible read error: a much larger clone is one base away. V and J are TRBV27 and TRBJ2-7; no definite D call. The V gene's germline CDR1 is MNHEY and CDR2 SMNVEV (reference sequence). This CDR3 spans 15 amino acids. CDR3 in amino acids: CASSLSVRHSYEQCF. The CDR3 DNA reads as TGTGCCAGCAGTTTATCTGTTAGGCACTCCTACGAGCAGTGCTTC.

This clonotype was recorded many times. CDR3 region: CATSRRALTDADGYTF. The CDR3, as DNA: TGTGCCACCAGCAGAAGGGCTTTGACAGATGCGGATGGCTACACCTTC. This chain uses TRBV15 with TRBJ1-2; the D gene is possibly TRBD1 (5 bases). The CDR3 is 16 amino acids. V lost 2 bases, J lost 6 bases, and 19 bases lay in between. Germline assignment: CDR1 LNHNV and CDR2 YYDKDF (reference sequence).

This clonotype was picked up many times. This chain links TRBV28 with TRBJ1-1, with D tentatively TRBD1 (5 bases). The germline gives CDR1 MDHEN, CDR2 SYDVKM. The V gene lost 2 bases and the J gene lost 3 bases, with 10 bases spanning the gap. This CDR3 has 14 amino acids. The CDR3 nucleotides are TGTGCCAGCAGTTTAGGGGGGTTCTACACTGAAGCTTTCTTT. Translated, it gives CASSLGGFYTEAFF.

This clonotype occurred many times. V is TRBV28 and J is TRBJ2-7; tentatively, D is TRBD2 (5 bases). Trimming pared 5 bases from V and 0 bases from J, leaving 11 bases between. Germline V lookup: CDR1 MDHEN, CDR2 SYDVKM. CDR3 length equals 14 residues. The CDR3 reads CASSVSGNSYEQYF. CDR3 bases: TGTGCCAGCAGTGTAAGCGGCAACTCCTACGAGCAGTACTTC.

There are many counts of this clonotype. The gene calls are TRBV3-1 and TRBJ1-1; TRBD1 aligns across 8 bases. V trimming: 3 bases; J trimming: 11 bases; junction bases outside the gene matches: 8. The germline V gene encodes CDR1 LGHDT and CDR2 YNNKEL (reference sequence). CDR3 length equals 13 residues. CDR3 coding DNA: TGTGCCAGCAGCCACCAGACAGGGGAAGATGCTTTCTTT. As protein: CASSHQTGEDAFF.

The genes are TRBV28 and TRBJ2-7; possible D gene TRBD1, 6 bases. Trimming cost V 4 bases and J 3 bases, with 13 bases left between them. This CDR3 spans 14 amino acids. Germline CDR1 MDHEN, CDR2 SYDVKM. The CDR3 loop is CASSSGHEFYEQYF. CDR3 sequence (DNA): TGTGCCAGCAGTTCGGGACATGAGTTCTACGAGCAGTACTTC.

This chain links TRBV20-1 with TRBJ1-1, with 7 bases aligning to TRBD1. The junction had 10 bases not matched to a gene; V was cut back by 6 bases and J by 0 bases. Germline CDR1 reads DFQATT; CDR2 reads SNEGSKA (reference sequence). This CDR3 region has 15 residues. In DNA form, the CDR3 reads TGCAGTGCAAGAACCCCGGGACAGATGAACACTGAAGCTTTCTTT. Translation gives CSARTPGQMNTEAFF.

Concerning this clonotype: Since a much larger clone is just one base distant, this may be a read error. J is TRBJ2-5 and V is TRBV24-1; D may be TRBD1 or TRBD2 (6 bases each). The V gene's germline CDR1 is KGHDR and CDR2 SFDVKD. The CDR3 covers 12 residues. CDR3 loop: CATSVRGETKYF. The CDR3 DNA reads as TGTGCCACCAGTGTGAGGGGGGAGACCAAGTACTTC.

This clonotype occurred many times. The chain is built from TRBV10-3 and TRBJ2-7; D possibly uses TRBD1 or TRBD2 (6 bases each). The CDR3 contains 15 residues. Germline CDR1 is ENHRY and CDR2 is SYGVKD. V lost 7 bases, J lost 3 bases, and 19 bases lay in between. CDR3 protein: CAIKGGLSEGYEQYF. CDR3 DNA: TGTGCCATCAAAGGGGGACTTTCAGAGGGCTACGAGCAGTACTTC.

Worth noting for this clonotype: With a much larger clone just one base away, this may be a read error. This sequence joins TRBV2 and TRBJ1-5; TRBD1 is a possible D gene (6 bases). Germline CDR1 is SNHLY and CDR2 is FYNNEI. CDR3 length equals 12 residues. The CDR3 nucleotides are TGTGTCAGCTCGTGGGGGCAAGGGCCCCAGCATTTT. It codes for CVSSWGQGPQHF.

The rearrangement joins TRBV5-6 to TRBJ1-3; D gene unclear. The CDR3 extends over 15 amino acids. The V and J ends lost 3 bases and 0 bases respectively, with 10 bases between them. Germline CDR1 is SGHDT and CDR2 is YYEEEE. The DNA of the CDR3 is TGTGCCAGCAGCTCCTCAGCGACCTCTGGAAACACCATATATTTT. Protein product: CASSSSATSGNTIYF.

This clonotype was picked up many times. The chain links TRBV7-9 to TRBJ2-5; TRBD2 matches at 9 bases. V trimming: 6 bases; J trimming: 2 bases; junction bases outside the gene matches: 4. Germline CDR1 is SEHNR and CDR2 is FQNEAQ (reference sequence). This CDR3 contains 14 residues. CDR3 DNA sequence: TGTGCCAGCAGGATAGCGGGGGCACAAGAGACCCAGTACTTC. Residues: CASRIAGAQETQYF.

This clonotype was seen many times. The rearrangement uses TRBV29-1 and TRBJ2-5, with 10 bases aligning to TRBD1. Germline lookup yields CDR1 SQVTM and CDR2 ANQGSEA. This CDR3 region has 18 residues. V lost 7 bases and J lost 6; bases outside the gene matches: 23. DNA of the CDR3: TGCAGCGCGGAGCCGGGACAGGGGATCTTTGGGGGGAGAAAGACCCAGTACTTC. As protein: CSAEPGQGIFGGRKTQYF.

The chain combines TRBV3-1 with TRBJ1-1, with a tentative D call TRBD1 (5 bases). The germline CDR1 and CDR2 sequences are LGHDT and YNNKEL (reference sequence). Trimming removed 6 bases at V and 0 bases at J, with 20 bases between. This CDR3 comprises 17 residues. Here the CDR3 DNA reads TGTGCCAGCAGTCAGAGGGGTTGGGGGGGGATGAACACTGAAGCTTTCTTT. It translates to CASSQRGWGGMNTEAFF.

This clonotype was recorded many times. This chain's CDR3 is CSAGVEQDTEAFF. In DNA form, the CDR3 reads TGCAGCGCTGGAGTTGAGCAGGACACTGAAGCTTTCTTT. The rearrangement links TRBV29-1 to TRBJ1-1; D unresolved. Trimming took 7 bases from V and 3 from J, leaving 15 bases between them. Germline CDR1 reads SQVTM; CDR2 reads ANQGSEA. The CDR3 contains 13 residues.

The sample holds many counts of this clonotype. The chain recombines TRBV28 with TRBJ2-5; possible D gene TRBD1, 5 bases. Looked up from germline, CDR1 is MDHEN and CDR2 is SYDVKM. The CDR3 consists of 13 residues. With 8 bases removed from V and 7 bases from J, the gap between germline ends came to 17 bases. CDR3 in DNA: TGTGCCAGCTGTGTCAGGGTCCCCGGGACCCAGTACTTC. Residues: CASCVRVPGTQYF. The full variable domain, in which reference TRBV28 and TRBJ2-5 provide the parts outside the CDR3, is DVKVTQSSRYLVKRTGEKVFLECVQDMDHENMFWYRQDPGLGLRLIYFSYDVKMKEKGDIPEGYSVSREKKERFSLILESASTNQTSMYLCASCVRVPGTQYFGPGTRLLVL.

This clonotype was detected many times. The chain has TRBV28 and TRBJ1-1; tentative D call: TRBD1 (5 bases). V was shortened by 3 bases and J by 1 base, with 12 bases between the two germline ends. Looked up from germline, CDR1 is MDHEN and CDR2 is SYDVKM. CDR3 length: 15 amino acids. This chain's CDR3 is CASSLVSTENTEAFF. DNA for the CDR3: TGTGCCAGCAGTTTGGTTTCGACAGAGAACACTGAAGCTTTCTTT.

This clonotype was picked up a small number of times. This may be a read error: a much more frequent sequence differs by one nucleotide. J is TRBJ1-5 and V is TRBV7-2; a weak D match, TRBD1 (5 bases). In germline, CDR1 is SGHTA, CDR2 FQGNSA. The CDR3 covers 15 residues. V lost 0 bases, J lost 9 bases, and 15 bases lay in between. The DNA for the CDR3 is TGTGCCAGCAGCTTAGCGTTAGGGGTGAGCGTGCCCCAGCATTTT. Its translation is CASSLALGVSVPQHF.

On this clonotype: This may stem from a read error, because a much larger clone lies one nucleotide away. The gene calls are TRBV11-1 and TRBJ2-7; D perhaps matches TRBD2 (5 bases). The CDR3 spans 18 residues. V lost 1 base, J lost 0 bases, and 19 bases lay in between. The germline V gene has CDR1 SGHAT and CDR2 FQDESV (reference sequence). This CDR3 is CASSLGRTHGKYSYEQYF. In DNA form, the CDR3 reads TGTGCCAGCAGCTTAGGTCGGACCCACGGGAAATACTCCTACGAGCAGTACTTC.

This chain links TRBV20-1 with TRBJ2-7; D gene ambiguous. Germline loops: CDR1 DFQATT, CDR2 SNEGSKA (reference sequence). The length of the CDR3 is 12 residues. Deletions cut 7 bases from V and 1 base from J, with 11 bases between. CDR3 in amino acids: CSGTVNSYEQYF. The CDR3 DNA follows: TGCAGTGGGACCGTTAATTCCTACGAGCAGTACTTC.

This clonotype was seen at least ten times. This chain joins TRBV28 and TRBJ1-1; D is unresolved. Germline V gives CDR1 MDHEN, CDR2 SYDVKM. V lost 7 bases to trimming and J lost 4 bases, with 16 bases between them. The CDR3 extends over 14 amino acids. CDR3 residues: CASNSRNSATEAFF. The DNA of the CDR3 is TGTGCCAGCAACAGCCGGAACTCTGCCACTGAAGCTTTCTTT.

This clonotype was picked up many times. The rearrangement joins TRBV7-9 to TRBJ1-5; no clear D. Germline assignment: CDR1 SEHNR and CDR2 FQNEAQ (reference sequence). V was cut by 6 bases and J by 7 bases, with 13 bases left in between. There are 13 residues in the CDR3. CDR3 in amino acids: CASSSGPLQPQHF. The CDR3 DNA follows: TGTGCCAGCAGTTCCGGGCCCCTCCAGCCCCAGCATTTT.

A note on this clonotype: A much more abundant neighbour one base away suggests this may be a read error. The chain combines TRBV11-2 with TRBJ2-7; D unresolved. The CDR3 covers 14 residues. CDR1 is SGHAT, CDR2 FQNNGV, per germline. The CDR3 DNA is TGTGCCAGCAGCTTGGAGCTGGGATACTACGAGCAGGACTTC. Its protein product is CASSLELGYYEQDF.

This clonotype was seen repeatedly, ten times or more. The chain joins TRBV28 to TRBJ2-7, with TRBD1 matching 7 bases. The V gene's germline CDR1 is MDHEN and CDR2 SYDVKM. The CDR3 is 12 residues long. DNA of the CDR3: TGTGTCGCAGGGGGACAGAGATACGAGCAGTACTTC. Its translation: CVAGGQRYEQYF.

In its sample, this clonotype was seen many times. V and J are TRBV10-1 and TRBJ1-5; D is perhaps TRBD1 (6 bases). Germline-derived CDR1 and CDR2 are WNHNN and SYGVQD (reference sequence). CDR3 length equals 17 residues. The V end lost 5 bases, the J end lost 2 bases, and 19 bases lay between the germline ends. CDR3 protein: CASSKTGRVRGNQPQHF. Written as DNA, the CDR3 is TGCGCCAGCAGTAAGACAGGTCGGGTCAGGGGCAATCAGCCCCAGCATTTT.

This clonotype has more than one count but fewer than ten. The rearrangement links TRBV28 to TRBJ2-7, with 8 bases identical to TRBD1. The CDR3 is 14 amino acids. Germline CDR1 MDHEN, CDR2 SYDVKM. The junction had 2 bases not matched to a gene; V was cut back by 2 bases and J by 2 bases. CDR3 region: CASSLPGGAYEQYF. CDR3 DNA: TGTGCCAGCAGTTTACCAGGGGGCGCCTACGAGCAGTACTTC.

This clonotype has a count of ten or more. The rearrangement joins TRBV12-3 or TRBV12-4 to TRBJ2-7; 8 nucleotides line up with TRBD2. The CDR3 runs 13 residues. V dropped 3 bases and J dropped 8; count of bases not matched to a gene: 6. The DNA for the CDR3 is TGTGCCAGCAGTTTCAGCGGGAGTTCCCAGCAGTACTTC. Protein product: CASSFSGSSQQYF.

This clonotype was seen many times. J is TRBJ2-2 and V is TRBV28, with D unclear. The CDR3 has 13 amino acids. The V end lost 2 bases, the J end lost 4 bases, and 5 bases lay between the germline ends. Germline CDR1 reads MDHEN; CDR2 reads SYDVKM. The CDR3 region is CASSLPTTGELFF. In DNA, the CDR3 is TGTGCCAGCAGTTTACCAACCACCGGGGAGCTGTTTTTT.

The V and J genes are TRBV29-1 and TRBJ1-2; TRBD1 might be the D (5 bases). The CDR3 loop spans 15 amino acids. The V end lost 7 bases, the J end lost 4 bases, and 22 bases lay between the germline ends. Germline CDR1 reads SQVTM; CDR2 reads ANQGSEA. Here the CDR3 DNA reads TGCAGCGCCGACCGGGACGGAACGACGCCCTATGGCTACACCTTC. Its protein product is CSADRDGTTPYGYTF.